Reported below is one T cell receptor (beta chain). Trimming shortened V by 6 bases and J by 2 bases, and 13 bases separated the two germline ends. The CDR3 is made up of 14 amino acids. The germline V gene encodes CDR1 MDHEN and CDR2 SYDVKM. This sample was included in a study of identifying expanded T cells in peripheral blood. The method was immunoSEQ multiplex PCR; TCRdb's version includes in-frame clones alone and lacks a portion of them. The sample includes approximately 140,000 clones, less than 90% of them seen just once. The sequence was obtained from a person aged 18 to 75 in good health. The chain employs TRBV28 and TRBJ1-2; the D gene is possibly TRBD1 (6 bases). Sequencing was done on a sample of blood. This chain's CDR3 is CASSRDTKNYGYTF. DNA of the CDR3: TGTGCCAGCAGCCGGGACACCAAGAACTATGGCTACACCTTC.